This T cell receptor beta chain was retrieved from a study of blood T cell repertoires in COVID-19. Original data processing: Scientists estimated how many nucleated cells there were by amplifying reference gene primers. Sequencing was performed with immunoSEQ multiplex PCR; in TCRdb, only in-frame clones are kept and a portion is missing. Clonal size and the V and J genes are those of that table, whereas D and trimming came from the DNA. The sample records fewer than 65,000 clones, approximately 86% being singletons. Germline V gene lookup returns CDR1 SEHNR and CDR2 FQNEAQ (reference sequence). V was clipped by 2 bases and J by 3 bases, with 11 bases between them. There are 15 residues in the CDR3.

Sequenced: peripheral blood. The receptor comes from a human donor with acute or convalescent COVID-19. The donor label of this sample is uncertain. The chain has TRBV7-9 and TRBJ2-4, with D perhaps TRBD1 (5 bases). This chain's CDR3 is CASSLNGQGKNIQYF. CDR3 DNA sequence: TGTGCCAGCAGCTTAAACGGACAAGGCAAAAACATTCAGTACTTC.